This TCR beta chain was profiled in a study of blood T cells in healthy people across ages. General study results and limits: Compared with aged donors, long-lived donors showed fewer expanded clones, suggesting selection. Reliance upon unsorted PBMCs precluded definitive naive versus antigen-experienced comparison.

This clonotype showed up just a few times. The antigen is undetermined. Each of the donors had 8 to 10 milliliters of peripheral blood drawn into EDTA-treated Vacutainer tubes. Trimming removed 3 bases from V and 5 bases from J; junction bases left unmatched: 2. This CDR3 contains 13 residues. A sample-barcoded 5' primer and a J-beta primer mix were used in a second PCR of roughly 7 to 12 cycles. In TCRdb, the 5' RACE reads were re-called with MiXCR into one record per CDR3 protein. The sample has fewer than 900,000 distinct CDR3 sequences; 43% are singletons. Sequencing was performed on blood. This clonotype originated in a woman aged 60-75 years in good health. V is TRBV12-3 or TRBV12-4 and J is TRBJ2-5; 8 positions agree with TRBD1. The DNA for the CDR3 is TGTGCCAGCAGTTTTCAGGGGGCGGAGACCCAGTACTTC. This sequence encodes CASSFQGAETQYF.